Below are 21 T cell receptor beta chains sequenced from a single sample in a study of cytomegalovirus exposure and HLA in healthy donors. 60 Vbeta and 13 Jbeta primers were used in PCR. Sequencing was performed with immunoSEQ multiplex PCR; in TCRdb, only in-frame clones are kept and a portion is missing. Here the sample spans 130,000 to 150,000 clones, around 72% being singletons. The sequenced material came from PBMCs. These receptors were obtained from a woman in her 40s in good health and CMV-seronegative.

This clone was seen only a few times. V gene TRBV5-1 combines with J gene TRBJ1-1; D uncertain. The V gene lost 0 bases and the J gene lost 1 base, with 4 bases spanning the gap. The CDR3 is 13 amino acids. Germline-derived CDR1 and CDR2 are SGHRS and YFSETQ. The CDR3 bases are TGCGCCAGCAGCTTGGAACAGAACACTGAAGCTTTCTTT. It encodes CASSLEQNTEAFF. Drawing the rest from reference TRBV5-1 and TRBJ1-1, the complete variable domain is KAGVTQTPRYLIKTRGQQVTLSCSPISGHRSVSWYQQTPGQGLQFLFEYFSETQRNKGNFPGRFSGRQFSNSRSEMNVSTLELGDSALYLCASSLEQNTEAFFGQGTRLTVV.

This rearrangement joins TRBV4-1 to TRBJ2-5, with TRBD2 matching 7 bases. The J segment lost 1 base and the V segment lost 0 bases, leaving 5 bases of the junction unmatched. Germline CDR1 reads MGHRA; CDR2 reads YSYEKL. The CDR3 covers 16 residues. CDR3 bases: TGCGCCAGCAGCCAAGAGTTCCGGGGGGTCCAAGAGACCCAGTACTTC. Its protein is CASSQEFRGVQETQYF.

The gene calls are TRBV6-4 and TRBJ2-2; TRBD2 matches 8 bases. This CDR3 contains 15 residues. Germline V CDR1 and CDR2: MRHNA, SNTAGT. V lost 4 bases and J lost 7; bases outside the gene matches: 8. In DNA form, the CDR3 reads TGTGCCAGCAGTGTGAGCGGGGGAGCGTTCGGGGAGCTGTTTTTT. It yields the protein CASSVSGGAFGELFF.

The chain combines TRBV5-1 with TRBJ2-3; D unresolved. Trimming stripped 1 base from V and 0 bases from J, with 9 bases between. The CDR3 has 15 amino acids. CDR1 is SGHRS and CDR2 is YFSETQ in the germline V gene. CDR3 loop: CASSLPRSSTDTQYF. The CDR3 DNA sequence: TGCGCCAGCAGCTTGCCCAGATCTAGCACAGATACGCAGTATTTT.

The J gene is TRBJ2-1, the V gene TRBV27; 7 bases are a match to TRBD2. With 4 bases clipped from V and 3 bases from J, the junction kept 9 bases outside the gene matches. CDR1 MNHEY and CDR2 SMNVEV come from the germline V gene (reference sequence). The CDR3 has 16 residues. CDR3 residues: CASSSTSSDFYNEQFF. The DNA for the CDR3 is TGTGCCAGCAGTTCGACTAGCTCTGACTTCTACAATGAGCAGTTCTTC.

The genes are TRBV7-8 and TRBJ1-1; D unresolved. The germline gives CDR1 SGHVS, CDR2 FQNEAQ. This CDR3 is 14 amino acids long. V lost 1 base and J lost 2, with 8 bases in between. DNA for the CDR3: TGTGCCAGCAGCTTAGGGTACAGAAACACTGAAGCTTTCTTT. As protein: CASSLGYRNTEAFF.

This chain uses TRBV7-2 with TRBJ2-2; 7 bases are shared with TRBD2. This CDR3 spans 15 amino acids. The germline V gene encodes CDR1 SGHTA and CDR2 FQGNSA. Trimming removed 5 bases from V and 2 bases from J; junction bases left unmatched: 5. CDR3 nucleotides: TGTGCCAGCAGCCCAAGCGGGACCAACACCGGGGAGCTGTTTTTT. This gives the protein CASSPSGTNTGELFF. The variable domain in full, completed from reference TRBV7-2 and TRBJ2-2, reads GAGVSQSPSNKVTEKGKDVELRCDPISGHTALYWYRQSLGQGLEFLIYFQGNSAPDKSGLPSDRFSAERTGGSVSTLTIQRTQQEDSAVYLCASSPSGTNTGELFFGEGSRLTVL.

The chain combines TRBV5-8 with TRBJ1-3; D unclear. Germline V gene data show CDR1 as SGHTS and CDR2 as YDEGEE. The CDR3 sequence is 16 residues long. Trimming left V 0 bases short and J 0 bases short, with 10 bases between. The CDR3 DNA sequence: TGTGCCAGCAGCTTGGCTAAAGGGAGCTCTGGAAACACCATATATTTT. Its protein is CASSLAKGSSGNTIYF.

This clone was detected only once. The V gene is TRBV4-1, the J gene TRBJ2-2, with D unresolved. This CDR3 has 14 amino acids. The V end was cut by 1 base, the J end by 6 bases, with 9 bases between. The V gene's germline CDR1 is MGHRA and CDR2 YSYEKL. The CDR3 nucleotides read TGCGCCAGCAGCCAAGTGAGACTTGCCGGGGAGCTGTTTTTT. Its translation is CASSQVRLAGELFF.

The CDR3, as DNA: TGTGCCAGCAGTCTATCAGGGGGCTATGGCTACACCTTC. It yields the protein CASSLSGGYGYTF. V usage is TRBV28 and J usage is TRBJ1-2; 7 bases align to TRBD1. Germline V lookup: CDR1 MDHEN, CDR2 SYDVKM. The CDR3 totals 13 residues. After removal of 5 bases from V and 4 bases from J, the junction contained 4 bases not matched to a gene.

The V and J genes are TRBV2 and TRBJ2-5, with a tentative D call TRBD2 (6 bases). V shed 6 bases and J shed 11 bases, with 13 bases lying between them. The germline V gene has CDR1 SNHLY and CDR2 FYNNEI. The CDR3 runs 11 residues. The CDR3 is CASRPGERQYF. DNA of the CDR3: TGTGCCAGCAGGCCGGGGGAGCGTCAGTACTTC.

The V gene is TRBV27, the J gene TRBJ1-4, with TRBD1 matching 7 bases. The germline V gene has CDR1 MNHEY and CDR2 SMNVEV (reference sequence). This CDR3 is built from 15 residues. V was clipped by 4 bases and J by 9 bases; unmatched bases: 11. CDR3 residues: CASSSIGQGDQKLFF. DNA of the CDR3: TGTGCCAGCAGTTCCATAGGGCAGGGGGACCAAAAACTGTTTTTT.

Of note for this clone: The same CDR3 arises from other DNA sequences in this sample as well. The chain has TRBV19 and TRBJ1-1; the D is unclear. V shed 1 base and J shed 4 bases, with 10 bases lying between them. CDR3 length: 14 amino acids. Germline-derived CDR1 and CDR2 are LNHDA and SQIVND (reference sequence). CDR3 residues: CASSIGGLGTEAFF. Written as DNA, the CDR3 is TGTGCCAGTAGTATAGGAGGGTTGGGCACTGAAGCTTTCTTT.

J is TRBJ1-1 and V is TRBV19; D not resolved. The germline gives CDR1 LNHDA, CDR2 SQIVND (reference sequence). This CDR3 has 13 residues. V was cut by 5 bases and J by 6 bases, with 13 bases left in between. The chain's CDR3 is CASSENLEAEAFF. The DNA for the CDR3 is TGTGCCAGTAGTGAAAATTTGGAGGCTGAAGCTTTCTTT. The variable domain in full, with the rest retrieved from reference TRBV19 and TRBJ1-1, is DGGITQSPKYLFRKEGQNVTLSCEQNLNHDAMYWYRQDPGQGLRLIYYSQIVNDFQKGDIAEGYSVSREKKESFPLTVTSAQKNPTAFYLCASSENLEAEAFFGQGTRLTVV.

This chain uses TRBV7-3 with TRBJ2-3; D possibly corresponds to TRBD2 (7 bases). The CDR3 loop spans 13 amino acids. Germline loops: CDR1 SGHTA, CDR2 FQGTGA. V lost 5 bases to trimming and J lost 4 bases, with 10 bases between them. CDR3 DNA sequence: TGTGCCAGCAGCGGGGGGGCCTCAGATACGCAGTATTTT. It is translated as CASSGGASDTQYF. Filled out from reference TRBV7-3 and TRBJ2-3, the complete variable domain reads GAGVSQTPSNKVTEKGKYVELRCDPISGHTALYWYRQSLGQGPEFLIYFQGTGAADDSGLPNDRFFAVRPEGSVSTLKIQRTERGDSAVYLCASSGGASDTQYFGPGTRLTVL.

This clone was seen once. V and J are TRBV5-4 and TRBJ2-6; D remains ambiguous. This CDR3 spans 16 amino acids. Trimming took off 0 bases at V and 4 bases at J, with 11 bases between the two ends. Looked up from germline, CDR1 is SGHNT and CDR2 is YYREEE (reference sequence). The CDR3: CASSLVIHGGANVLTF. CDR3 sequence (DNA): TGTGCCAGCAGCTTGGTCATCCACGGGGGGGCCAACGTCCTGACTTTC.

The chain couples TRBV5-1 to TRBJ2-5, with D possibly matching TRBD1 (6 bases). The V end was cut by 4 bases, the J end by 1 base, with 11 bases between. The germline V gene has CDR1 SGHRS and CDR2 YFSETQ. There are 14 residues in the CDR3. In nucleotides, the CDR3 is TGCGCCAGCAGCCCGGACAGAACCCAAGAGACCCAGTACTTC. Translation: CASSPDRTQETQYF.

This clone was seen only a few times. The chain uses TRBV13 and TRBJ1-1; D might be TRBD1 (6 bases). Trimming pared 5 bases from V and 4 bases from J, leaving 23 bases between. Germline CDR1 is PRHDT and CDR2 is FYEKMQ (reference sequence). The CDR3 extends over 17 amino acids. CDR3 protein: CASSGSTGTLSSTEAFF. CDR3 nucleotide sequence: TGTGCCAGCAGCGGCTCGACAGGAACCCTAAGTAGCACTGAAGCTTTCTTT.

The chain recombines TRBV4-3 with TRBJ1-2, with 7 bases fitting TRBD1. Germline CDR1 reads LGHNA; CDR2 reads YSLEER. V was clipped by 4 bases and J by 4 bases; unmatched bases: 6. The CDR3 has 14 residues. CDR3 nucleotides: TGCGCCAGCAGCCCGCCGGGGACAGCCTATGGCTACACCTTC. Protein sequence: CASSPPGTAYGYTF.

Only a few counts were recorded for this clone. The rearrangement links TRBV10-3 to TRBJ1-3; tentative D call: TRBD1 (6 bases). V lost 5 bases and J 0 bases, leaving 23 bases between the germline ends. Germline assignment: CDR1 ENHRY and CDR2 SYGVKD. This CDR3 has 19 residues. The CDR3 here is CAISRVLSTGPSSGNTIYF. CDR3 sequence (DNA): TGTGCCATCAGTCGCGTCCTGTCGACAGGCCCGAGCTCTGGAAACACCATATATTTT.

This chain links TRBV4-2 with TRBJ1-1; no reliable D call. This CDR3 has 16 residues. Trimming pared 0 bases from V and 2 bases from J, leaving 13 bases between. Germline CDR1 is LGHNA and CDR2 is YNFKEQ. CDR3 DNA sequence: TGTGCCAGCAGCCAAGATTCCTCGGGGTTTAACACTGAAGCTTTCTTT. This sequence encodes CASSQDSSGFNTEAFF.